This passage covers 13 T cell receptor beta chains from one sample sequenced in a study of cytomegalovirus exposure and HLA in healthy donors. Only in-frame clones appear in the TCRdb table, and some are missing; sequencing was by immunoSEQ multiplex PCR. The table includes roughly 240,000 clones, around nine tenths detected once. The specimen sequenced was PBMCs. The source is a man between 18 and 35 years old in good health and CMV-seronegative.

The rearrangement links TRBV6-7 to TRBJ2-5, with 13 nucleotides matching TRBD2. Being an ORF, TRBV6-7 has a function that is uncertain. V lost 5 bases, J lost 1 base, and 1 base stayed unmatched. The CDR3 consists of 15 residues. CDR3 DNA sequence: TGTGCCAGCAGTAGACTAGCGGGGGGCCAAGAGACCCAGTACTTC. Translated, it gives CASSRLAGGQETQYF.

This chain uses TRBV13 with TRBJ2-3; TRBD2 agrees at 9 bases. The V and J ends lost 6 bases and 4 bases, in that order; junction bases with no gene match: 8. CDR3 length: 15 amino acids. Germline CDR1 is PRHDT and CDR2 is FYEKMQ (reference sequence). The CDR3 DNA reads as TGTGCCAGCAGAGCCGGGACTAGCTGGTCAGATACGCAGTATTTT. Its protein is CASRAGTSWSDTQYF.

The CDR3 here is CASSSQGAGEQYF. CDR3 DNA sequence: TGTGCCAGCTCCTCTCAGGGGGCGGGGGAGCAGTACTTC. The chain couples TRBV18 to TRBJ2-7; 8 bases match TRBD1. Germline-derived CDR1 and CDR2 are KGHSH and LQKENI. The CDR3 is made up of 13 amino acids. J was trimmed by 7 bases and V by 6 bases; bases with no gene match: 8. Combining the CDR3 with reference TRBV18 and TRBJ2-7 gives the whole variable domain NAGVMQNPRHLVRRRGQEARLRCSPMKGHSHVYWYRQLPEEGLKFMVYLQKENIIDESGMPKERFSAEFPKEGPSILRIQQVVRGDSAAYFCASSSQGAGEQYFGPGTRLTVT.

V and J are TRBV29-1 and TRBJ2-5; D unclear. The CDR3 extends over 12 amino acids. The germline CDR1 and CDR2 sequences are SQVTM and ANQGSEA. Trimming cost V 2 bases and J 5 bases, with 9 bases left between them. The CDR3 region is CSVEKTRETQYF. DNA for the CDR3: TGCAGCGTTGAAAAGACGAGGGAGACCCAGTACTTC. Complete variable domain (other parts from reference TRBV29-1 and TRBJ2-5): SAVISQKPSRDICQRGTSLTIQCQVDSQVTMMFWYRQQPGQSLTLIATANQGSEATYESGFVIDKFPISRPNLTFSTLTVSNMSPEDSSIYLCSVEKTRETQYFGPGTRLLVL.

V usage is TRBV29-1 and J usage is TRBJ2-3; TRBD1 matches at 8 bases. From germline, CDR1 is SQVTM and CDR2 ANQGSEA. The trim removed 7 bases at V and 4 bases at J, leaving 10 bases unmatched. The CDR3 loop spans 14 amino acids. CDR3: CSAWADRDSDTQYF. The CDR3 coding sequence is TGCAGCGCTTGGGCGGACAGGGACTCAGATACGCAGTATTTT.

V and J are TRBV4-2 and TRBJ2-3; TRBD2 matches at 7 bases. V dropped 4 bases and J dropped 5; count of bases not matched to a gene: 12. Germline-derived CDR1 and CDR2 are LGHNA and YNFKEQ. The CDR3 has 16 amino acids. CDR3: CASSPSGGRALDTQYF. The CDR3 DNA is TGTGCCAGCAGCCCATCCGGGGGGAGGGCCTTAGATACGCAGTATTTT.

The chain uses TRBV29-1 and TRBJ2-2; no clear D gene. The CDR3 sequence is 13 residues long. Germline CDR1 and CDR2: SQVTM and ANQGSEA. The ends were cut back, 3 bases at V and 8 bases at J, with 13 bases in the middle. The CDR3 DNA sequence: TGCAGCGTTGATCGCGGCGCTCGGGGGGAGCTGTTTTTT. It codes for CSVDRGARGELFF.

V gene TRBV4-1 combines with J gene TRBJ2-7; a possible D gene is TRBD2 (6 bases). The CDR3 is 15 residues long. Germline V gives CDR1 MGHRA, CDR2 YSYEKL. V shed 0 bases and J shed 1 base, with 10 bases lying between them. CDR3 protein: CASSQEEGLSYEQYF. CDR3 nucleotides: TGCGCCAGCAGCCAAGAGGAGGGTCTATCCTACGAGCAGTACTTC.

In the case of this clone: This sample includes further DNA sequences coding for the same CDR3. The chain couples TRBV28 to TRBJ2-7; D ambiguous. Deletions cut 2 bases from V and 3 bases from J, with 5 bases between. Germline loops: CDR1 MDHEN, CDR2 SYDVKM. This CDR3 has 12 residues. Here the CDR3 reads CASSLPYYEQYF. DNA of the CDR3: TGTGCCAGCAGTTTACCCTACTACGAGCAGTACTTC. Complete variable domain (other parts from reference TRBV28 and TRBJ2-7): DVKVTQSSRYLVKRTGEKVFLECVQDMDHENMFWYRQDPGLGLRLIYFSYDVKMKEKGDIPEGYSVSREKKERFSLILESASTNQTSMYLCASSLPYYEQYFGPGTRLTVT.

The chain links TRBV27 to TRBJ2-1; 9 bases are a match to TRBD1. This CDR3 contains 17 residues. Germline CDR1 MNHEY, CDR2 SMNVEV (reference sequence). V lost 5 bases and J lost 4; bases outside the gene matches: 12. This CDR3 is CASSPSLRQGVYNEQFF. CDR3 DNA sequence: TGTGCCAGCAGTCCATCCCTAAGACAGGGGGTTTACAATGAGCAGTTCTTC.

The chain employs TRBV25-1 and TRBJ2-6; possibly TRBD1 for D (6 bases). The V end lost 1 base, the J end lost 4 bases, and 11 bases lay between the germline ends. The CDR3 length is 16 residues. Germline-derived CDR1 and CDR2 are MGHDK and SYGVNS. The DNA of the CDR3 is TGTGCCAGCAGTGAATCGGGGACATTGGGGGCCAACGTCCTGACTTTC. This sequence encodes CASSESGTLGANVLTF. Combining the CDR3 with reference TRBV25-1 and TRBJ2-6 gives the whole variable domain EADIYQTPRYLVIGTGKKITLECSQTMGHDKMYWYQQDPGMELHLIHYSYGVNSTEKGDLSSESTVSRIRTEHFPLTLESARPSHTSQYLCASSESGTLGANVLTFGAGSRLTVL.

The chain is built from TRBV2 and TRBJ2-1; D possibly corresponds to TRBD2 (6 bases). The CDR3 has 10 amino acids. The V end lost 7 bases, the J end lost 15 bases, and 13 bases lay between the germline ends. Germline CDR1 and CDR2: SNHLY and FYNNEI. CDR3 nucleotide sequence: TGTGCCAGCATGGAGGGCCGTTGGTTCTTC. Encoded protein: CASMEGRWFF.

The chain has TRBV28 and TRBJ1-3; TRBD1 might be the D (5 bases). The germline V gene has CDR1 MDHEN and CDR2 SYDVKM. V was trimmed by 3 bases and J by 2 bases, leaving 20 bases between them. This CDR3 has 18 amino acids. CDR3 sequence reads: CASSFGRASLEAGNTIYF. The CDR3 nucleotides read TGTGCCAGCAGTTTTGGCAGGGCTTCCCTCGAAGCTGGAAACACCATATATTTT.